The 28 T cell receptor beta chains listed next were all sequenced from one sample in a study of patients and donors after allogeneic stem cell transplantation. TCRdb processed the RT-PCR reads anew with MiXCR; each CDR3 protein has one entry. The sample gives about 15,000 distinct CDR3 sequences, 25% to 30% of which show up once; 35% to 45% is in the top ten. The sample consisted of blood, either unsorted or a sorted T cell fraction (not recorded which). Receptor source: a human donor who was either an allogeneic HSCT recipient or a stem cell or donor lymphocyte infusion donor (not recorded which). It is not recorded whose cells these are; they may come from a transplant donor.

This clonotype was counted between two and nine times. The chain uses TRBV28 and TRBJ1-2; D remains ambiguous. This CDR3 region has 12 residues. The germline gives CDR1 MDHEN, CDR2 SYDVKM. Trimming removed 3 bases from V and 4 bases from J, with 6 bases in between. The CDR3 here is CASSLQAYGYTF. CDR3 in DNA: TGTGCCAGCAGTTTGCAGGCCTATGGCTACACCTTC.

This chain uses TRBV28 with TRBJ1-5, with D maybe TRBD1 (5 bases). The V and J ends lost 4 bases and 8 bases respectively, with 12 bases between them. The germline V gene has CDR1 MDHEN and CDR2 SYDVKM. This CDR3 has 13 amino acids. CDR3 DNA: TGTGCCAGCAGTTCATGGGGGGTCGAGCCCCAGCATTTT. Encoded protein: CASSSWGVEPQHF. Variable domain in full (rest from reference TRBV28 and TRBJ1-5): DVKVTQSSRYLVKRTGEKVFLECVQDMDHENMFWYRQDPGLGLRLIYFSYDVKMKEKGDIPEGYSVSREKKERFSLILESASTNQTSMYLCASSSWGVEPQHFGDGTRLSIL.

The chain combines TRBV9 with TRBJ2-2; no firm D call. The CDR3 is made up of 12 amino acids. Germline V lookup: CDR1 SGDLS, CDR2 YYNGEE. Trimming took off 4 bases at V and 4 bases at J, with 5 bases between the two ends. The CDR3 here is CASSLSTGELFF. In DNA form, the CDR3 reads TGTGCCAGCAGCCTCTCCACCGGGGAGCTGTTTTTT.

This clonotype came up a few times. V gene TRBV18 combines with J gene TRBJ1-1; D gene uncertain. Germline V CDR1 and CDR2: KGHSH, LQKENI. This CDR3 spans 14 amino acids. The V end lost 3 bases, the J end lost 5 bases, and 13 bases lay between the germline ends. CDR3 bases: TGTGCCAGCTCACCCACCCGAGATTGGACTGAAGCTTTCTTT. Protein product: CASSPTRDWTEAFF.

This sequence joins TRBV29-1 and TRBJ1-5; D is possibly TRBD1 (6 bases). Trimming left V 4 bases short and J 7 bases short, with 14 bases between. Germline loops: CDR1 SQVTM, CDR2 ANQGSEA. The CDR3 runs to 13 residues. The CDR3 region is CSVGWGPRQPQHF. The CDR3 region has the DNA TGCAGCGTTGGATGGGGGCCGCGGCAGCCCCAGCATTTT. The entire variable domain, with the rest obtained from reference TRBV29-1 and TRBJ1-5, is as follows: SAVISQKPSRDICQRGTSLTIQCQVDSQVTMMFWYRQQPGQSLTLIATANQGSEATYESGFVIDKFPISRPNLTFSTLTVSNMSPEDSSIYLCSVGWGPRQPQHFGDGTRLSIL.

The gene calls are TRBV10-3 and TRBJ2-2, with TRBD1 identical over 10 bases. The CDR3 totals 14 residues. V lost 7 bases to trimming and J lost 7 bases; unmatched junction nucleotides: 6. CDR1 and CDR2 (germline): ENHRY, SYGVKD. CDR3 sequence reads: CAINPGQGLGELFF. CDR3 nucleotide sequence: TGTGCCATCAATCCGGGACAGGGGCTCGGGGAGCTGTTTTTT.

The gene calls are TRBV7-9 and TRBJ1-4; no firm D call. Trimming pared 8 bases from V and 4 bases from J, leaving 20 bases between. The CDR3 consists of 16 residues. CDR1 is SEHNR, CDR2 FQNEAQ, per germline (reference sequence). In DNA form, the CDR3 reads TGTGCCAGCGGTCCTCTCCTATCGACGGATAATGAAAAACTGTTTTTT. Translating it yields CASGPLLSTDNEKLFF. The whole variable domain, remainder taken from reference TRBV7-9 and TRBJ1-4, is DTGVSQNPRHKITKRGQNVTFRCDPISEHNRLYWYRQTLGQGPEFLTYFQNEAQLEKSRLLSDRFSAERPKGSFSTLEIQRTEQGDSAMYLCASGPLLSTDNEKLFFGSGTQLSVL.

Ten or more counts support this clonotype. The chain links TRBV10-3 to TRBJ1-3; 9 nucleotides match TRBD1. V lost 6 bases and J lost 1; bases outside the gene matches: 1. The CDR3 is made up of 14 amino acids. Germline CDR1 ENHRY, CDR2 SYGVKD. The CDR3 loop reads CAIRGTGSGNTIYF. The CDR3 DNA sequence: TGTGCCATCAGGGGGACAGGGTCTGGAAACACCATATATTTT.

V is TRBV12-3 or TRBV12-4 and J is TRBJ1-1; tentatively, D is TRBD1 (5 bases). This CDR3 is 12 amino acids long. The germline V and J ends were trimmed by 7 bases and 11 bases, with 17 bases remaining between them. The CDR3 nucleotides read TGTGCCAGCAACCGGGGGAGACCGGGGGCTTTCTTT. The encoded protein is CASNRGRPGAFF.

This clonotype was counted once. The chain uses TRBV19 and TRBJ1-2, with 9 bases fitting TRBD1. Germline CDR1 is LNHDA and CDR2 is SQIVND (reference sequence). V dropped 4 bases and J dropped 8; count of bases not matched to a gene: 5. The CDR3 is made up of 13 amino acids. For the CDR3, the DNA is TGTGCCAGTAGTAGGACAGGGGCAGGAGGCTACACCTTC. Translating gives CASSRTGAGGYTF.

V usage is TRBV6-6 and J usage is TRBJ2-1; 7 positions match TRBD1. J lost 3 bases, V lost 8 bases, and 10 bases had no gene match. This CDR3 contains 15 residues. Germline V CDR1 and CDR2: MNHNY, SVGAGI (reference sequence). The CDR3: CASASWDSGYNEQFF. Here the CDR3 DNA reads TGTGCCAGCGCGTCGTGGGACAGTGGCTACAATGAGCAGTTCTTC.

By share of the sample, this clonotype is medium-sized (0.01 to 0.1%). CDR3 bases: TGTGCCAGCAGGGGGACAGGCGGCGCGGAAAAACTGTTTTTT. This sequence encodes CASRGTGGAEKLFF. The V and J genes are TRBV25-1 and TRBJ1-4, with 8 bases matching TRBD1. V lost 6 bases to trimming and J lost 8 bases; unmatched junction nucleotides: 8. Germline V lookup: CDR1 MGHDK, CDR2 SYGVNS. The CDR3 is 14 residues long.

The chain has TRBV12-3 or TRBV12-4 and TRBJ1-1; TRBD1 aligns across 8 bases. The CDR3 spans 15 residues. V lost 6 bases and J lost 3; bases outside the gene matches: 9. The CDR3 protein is CASRRMTGADTEAFF. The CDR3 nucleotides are TGTGCCAGCAGGAGGATGACAGGGGCGGACACTGAAGCTTTCTTT.

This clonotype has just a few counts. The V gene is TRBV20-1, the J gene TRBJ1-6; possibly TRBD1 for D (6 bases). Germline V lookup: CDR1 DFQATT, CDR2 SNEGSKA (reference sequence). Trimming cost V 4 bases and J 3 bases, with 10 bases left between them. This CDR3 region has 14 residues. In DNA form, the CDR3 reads TGCAGTGCTAACAGGGACTTCTATAATTCACCCCTCCACTTT. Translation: CSANRDFYNSPLHF.

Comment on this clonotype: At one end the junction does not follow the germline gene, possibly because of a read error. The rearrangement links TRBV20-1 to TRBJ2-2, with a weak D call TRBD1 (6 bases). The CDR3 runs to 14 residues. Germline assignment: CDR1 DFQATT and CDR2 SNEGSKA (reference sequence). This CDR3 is CTARAGDNTGELFF. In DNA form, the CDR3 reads TGCACTGCTAGGGCAGGGGATAACACCGGGGAGCTGTTTTTT.

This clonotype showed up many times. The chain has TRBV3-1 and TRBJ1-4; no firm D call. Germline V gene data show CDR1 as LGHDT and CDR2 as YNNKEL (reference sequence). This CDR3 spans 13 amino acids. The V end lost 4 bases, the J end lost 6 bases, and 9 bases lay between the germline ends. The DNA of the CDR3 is TGTGCCAGCAGCCTCGGGAGTGATGAAAAACTGTTTTTT. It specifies CASSLGSDEKLFF.

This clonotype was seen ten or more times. CDR3 coding DNA: TGTGCCAGCACCTACCCCCGGGGGGCCTGGAACACTGAAGCTTTCTTT. Protein product: CASTYPRGAWNTEAFF. The J gene is TRBJ1-1, the V gene TRBV28, with D perhaps TRBD1 (6 bases). The V gene lost 7 bases and the J gene lost 1 base, with 19 bases spanning the gap. The CDR3 spans 16 residues. Germline values: CDR1 MDHEN, CDR2 SYDVKM.

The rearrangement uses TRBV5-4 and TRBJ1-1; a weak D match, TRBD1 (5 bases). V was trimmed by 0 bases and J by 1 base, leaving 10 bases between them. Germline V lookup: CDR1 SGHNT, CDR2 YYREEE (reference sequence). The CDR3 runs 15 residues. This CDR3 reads CASSLGPDRNTEAFF. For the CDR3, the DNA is TGTGCCAGCAGCTTGGGGCCCGACAGGAACACTGAAGCTTTCTTT.

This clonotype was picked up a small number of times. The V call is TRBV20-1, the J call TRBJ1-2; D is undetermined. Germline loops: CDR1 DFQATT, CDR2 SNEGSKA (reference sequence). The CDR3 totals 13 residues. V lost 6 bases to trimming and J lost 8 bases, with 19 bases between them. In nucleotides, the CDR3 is TGCAGTGCCCCCGCGGGTCAAGGGAAGGGCTACACCTTC. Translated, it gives CSAPAGQGKGYTF.

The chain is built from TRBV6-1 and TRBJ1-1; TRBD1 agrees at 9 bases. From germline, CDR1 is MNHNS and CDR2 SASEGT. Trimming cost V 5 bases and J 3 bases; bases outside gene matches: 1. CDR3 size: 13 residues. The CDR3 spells CASSWDRDTEAFF. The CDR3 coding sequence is TGTGCCAGCAGTTGGGACAGGGACACTGAAGCTTTCTTT.

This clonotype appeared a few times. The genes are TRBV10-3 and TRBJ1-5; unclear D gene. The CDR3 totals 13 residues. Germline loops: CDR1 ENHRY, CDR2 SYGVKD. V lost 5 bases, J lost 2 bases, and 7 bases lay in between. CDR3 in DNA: TGTGCCATCAGTTCCCGGGGCAATCAGCCCCAGCATTTT. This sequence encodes CAISSRGNQPQHF.

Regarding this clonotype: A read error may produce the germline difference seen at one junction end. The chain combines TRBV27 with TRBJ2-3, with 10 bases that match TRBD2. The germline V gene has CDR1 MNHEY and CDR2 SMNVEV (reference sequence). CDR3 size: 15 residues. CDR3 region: CASSLSSGGLYTQYF. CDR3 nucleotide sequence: TGTGCCAGCAGTTTGTCTAGCGGGGGACTTTATACGCAGTATTTC.

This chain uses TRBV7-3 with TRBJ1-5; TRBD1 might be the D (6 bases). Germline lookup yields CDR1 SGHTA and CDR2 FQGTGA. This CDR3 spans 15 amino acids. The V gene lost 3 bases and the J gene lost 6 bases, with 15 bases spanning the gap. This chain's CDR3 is CASSFWGAGSQPQHF. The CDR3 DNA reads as TGTGCCAGCAGCTTCTGGGGGGCGGGCAGTCAGCCCCAGCATTTT.

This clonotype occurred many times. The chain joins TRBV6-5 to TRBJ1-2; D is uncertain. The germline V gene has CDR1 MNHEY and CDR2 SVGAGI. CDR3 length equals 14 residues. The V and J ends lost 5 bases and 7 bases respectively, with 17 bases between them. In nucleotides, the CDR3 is TGTGCCAGCAGTGAAGGAGAGGGAGTTTTTGGCTACACCTTC. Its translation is CASSEGEGVFGYTF.

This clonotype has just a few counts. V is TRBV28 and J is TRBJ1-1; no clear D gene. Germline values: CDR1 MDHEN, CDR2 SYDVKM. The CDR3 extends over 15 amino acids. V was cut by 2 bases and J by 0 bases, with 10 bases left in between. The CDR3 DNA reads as TGTGCCAGCAGTTTAATCGGCAGACTGAACACTGAAGCTTTCTTT. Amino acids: CASSLIGRLNTEAFF.

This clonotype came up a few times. In DNA form, the CDR3 reads TGTGCCAGCAGCGTAGGGCAGAACTATGGCTACACCTTC. This codes for CASSVGQNYGYTF. The chain is built from TRBV9 and TRBJ1-2, with D hard to call. The CDR3 loop spans 13 amino acids. Trimming took 0 bases from V and 2 from J, leaving 5 bases between them. The germline CDR1 and CDR2 sequences are SGDLS and YYNGEE.

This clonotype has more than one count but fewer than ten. DNA of the CDR3: TGTGCCAGCACCAGGGGCAGGGAAGAGACCCAGTACTTC. Its translation: CASTRGREETQYF. V and J are TRBV6-6 and TRBJ2-5; maybe TRBD1 (6 bases). CDR1 and CDR2 from the germline V gene are MNHNY and SVGAGI (reference sequence). The V end was cut by 7 bases, the J end by 3 bases, with 12 bases between. This CDR3 has 13 residues.

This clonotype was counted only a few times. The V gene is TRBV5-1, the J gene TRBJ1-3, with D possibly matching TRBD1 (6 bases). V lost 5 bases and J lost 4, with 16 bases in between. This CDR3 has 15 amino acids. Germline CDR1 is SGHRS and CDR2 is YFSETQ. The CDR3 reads CASRRGQSRGNTIYF. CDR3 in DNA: TGCGCCAGCAGGCGAGGACAGTCCCGCGGAAACACCATATATTTT.